This is a list of T cell receptor beta chains from one sample in a study of blood T cell repertoires in COVID-19. Sequenced by immunoSEQ multiplex PCR; TCRdb stores in-frame clones only, minus some. Of about 160,000 clones detected, roughly 90% appear once; the ten largest clones hold 4.5% to 5%. Sequenced: peripheral blood. These receptors were taken from a man aged 25-45 years with COVID-19, enrolled during active disease. The CDR3 runs from the conserved cysteine through the conserved F or W. The order of the fields is J gene, V gene, CDR3 length, D gene, clone size, CDR3 DNA, CDR3 protein. A D gene is named only where the DNA matches it firmly. Part of the rows lack a size; the others show once, few, many or a class for expanded clones.

J: TRBJ2-1
V: TRBV18
length: 15
D: TRBD1
size: NA
DNA: TGTGCCAGCTCACCTACAGGGGGCTCCTACAATGAGCAGTTCTTC
CDR3: CASSPTGGSYNEQFF

J: TRBJ1-2
V: TRBV15
length: 15
D: TRBD1
size: NA
DNA: TGTGCCACCAGCAGAGGGACAGGGGGAGACTATGGCTACACCTTC
CDR3: CATSRGTGGDYGYTF

J: TRBJ2-5
V: TRBV7-5
length: 16
D: NA
size: NA
DNA: TGTGCCAGAAGCTCCGCCGAGACAGACGACCAAGAGACCCAGTACTTC
CDR3: CARSSAETDDQETQYF

J: TRBJ1-3
V: TRBV4-1
length: 17
D: TRBD1
size: NA
DNA: TGCGCCAGCAGCCGACCCGGGACAGGGCTTTGGGGAAACACCATATATTTT
CDR3: CASSRPGTGLWGNTIYF

J: TRBJ1-4
V: TRBV6-2/TRBV6-3
length: 13
D: NA
size: NA
DNA: TGTGCCAGCAGTTACAGTAGACTTGAAAAACTGTTTTTT
CDR3: CASSYSRLEKLFF

J: TRBJ2-7
V: TRBV28
length: 16
D: TRBD1
size: NA
DNA: TGTGCCAGCAGGAACTACGGGACAGGGGGTGGCTACGAGCAGTACTTC
CDR3: CASRNYGTGGGYEQYF

J: TRBJ2-1
V: TRBV4-1
length: 13
D: NA
size: NA
DNA: TGCGCCAGCAGCCAAGGATCCGGGAATGAGCAGTTCTTC
CDR3: CASSQGSGNEQFF

J: TRBJ1-2
V: TRBV18
length: 13
D: TRBD1
size: NA
DNA: TGTGCCAGCTCATCCTCAGGGGGTGATGGCTACACCTTC
CDR3: CASSSSGGDGYTF

J: TRBJ1-2
V: TRBV6-5
length: 14
D: NA
size: once
DNA: TGTGCCAGCAGTCCCCTCACTTATAACTATGGCTACACCTTC
CDR3: CASSPLTYNYGYTF

J: TRBJ1-3
V: TRBV19
length: 15
D: NA
size: NA
DNA: TGTGCCAGTCAACTACAGGGCGACTCTGGAAACACCATATATTTT
CDR3: CASQLQGDSGNTIYF

J: TRBJ2-2
V: TRBV7-2
length: 15
D: NA
size: NA
DNA: TGTGCCAGCAGCTTAGGAGCGGGGAACACCGGGGAGCTGTTTTTT
CDR3: CASSLGAGNTGELFF

J: TRBJ2-1
V: TRBV3-1/TRBV3-2
length: 12
D: TRBD2
size: NA
DNA: TGTGCCAGCAGCCCTCGGGGGGTAGAGCAGTTCTTC
CDR3: CASSPRGVEQFF

J: TRBJ2-7
V: TRBV18
length: 16
D: NA
size: once
DNA: TGTGCCAGCTCGTCCGCCCCCCGGGACACGGGTAATAGGCAGTACTTC
CDR3: CASSSAPRDTGNRQYF

J: TRBJ1-1
V: TRBV29-1
length: 13
D: NA
size: NA
DNA: TGCAGCGTTGACCTGGGGGGTTGGACTGAAGCTTTCTTT
CDR3: CSVDLGGWTEAFF

J: TRBJ2-7
V: TRBV19
length: 14
D: TRBD2
size: NA
DNA: TGTGCCAGTACCCCCGCGGTAGCGGGAGGAGTGGTGTACTTC
CDR3: CASTPAVAGGVVYF

J: TRBJ1-2
V: TRBV7-9
length: 13
D: NA
size: NA
DNA: TGTGCCAGCAGTCACAGGAGTCCTTATGGCTACACCTTC
CDR3: CASSHRSPYGYTF

J: TRBJ1-6
V: TRBV5-1
length: 15
D: TRBD1
size: NA
DNA: TGCGCCAGCAGCACGGGACAGGGGCTCGATTCACCCCTCCACTTT
CDR3: CASSTGQGLDSPLHF

J: TRBJ1-3
V: TRBV6-5
length: 15
D: NA
size: NA
DNA: TGTGCCAGCAAATCACACAGGGTGTCTGGAAACACCATATATTTT
CDR3: CASKSHRVSGNTIYF

J: TRBJ1-4
V: TRBV9
length: 13
D: TRBD1
size: NA
DNA: TGTGCCAGCACCGGACAGGGAACTGAAAAACTGTTTTTT
CDR3: CASTGQGTEKLFF

J: TRBJ1-1
V: TRBV11-2
length: 14
D: TRBD1
size: NA
DNA: TGTGCCAGCAGCCGACGACAGGGCAGTCCTGAAGCTTTCTTT
CDR3: CASSRRQGSPEAFF

J: TRBJ1-2
V: TRBV5-5
length: 15
D: NA
size: NA
DNA: TGTGCCAGCAGCTTGGAAAGGTCCGGGTATGATGGCTACACCTTC
CDR3: CASSLERSGYDGYTF

J: TRBJ2-1
V: TRBV5-4
length: 14
D: NA
size: NA
DNA: TGTGCCAGCAGCTTGAGGACAGCGAGTAATGAGCAGTTCTTC
CDR3: CASSLRTASNEQFF

J: TRBJ2-4
V: TRBV6-2/TRBV6-3
length: 14
D: NA
size: once
DNA: TGTGCCAGCAGTTACTCGTCGGGTAAAAACATTCAGTACTTC
CDR3: CASSYSSGKNIQYF

J: TRBJ2-2
V: TRBV7-9
length: 17
D: NA
size: NA
DNA: TGTGCCAGCAGCTTAGCGTTGTGGGGGCAGAAACCCGGGGAGCTGTTTTTT
CDR3: CASSLALWGQKPGELFF

J: TRBJ2-2
V: TRBV19
length: 20
D: TRBD1
size: NA
DNA: TGTGCCAGTAGTATTGGGGTAAGGGTGAGGGACAGCCCAAACACCGGGGAGCTGTTTTTT
CDR3: CASSIGVRVRDSPNTGELFF

J: TRBJ2-7
V: TRBV9
length: 13
D: NA
size: NA
DNA: TGTGCCAGCAGCGTAGCTACCTCCTACGAGCAGTACTTC
CDR3: CASSVATSYEQYF

J: TRBJ2-5
V: TRBV11-2
length: 15
D: NA
size: NA
DNA: TGTGCCAGCAGCCCCGATGGGGCCCGAAGGGAGACCCAGTACTTC
CDR3: CASSPDGARRETQYF

J: TRBJ2-1
V: TRBV28
length: 20
D: TRBD2
size: once
DNA: TGTGCCAGCAGTCAAAAGGGGGGCGCCGGGACTAGATGGGGTCGCAATGAGCAGTTCTTC
CDR3: CASSQKGGAGTRWGRNEQFF

J: TRBJ2-1
V: TRBV18
length: 17
D: TRBD1
size: NA
DNA: TGTGCCAGCTCACTGACGCCGGGACAGGGGGCTTACAATGAGCAGTTCTTC
CDR3: CASSLTPGQGAYNEQFF

J: TRBJ2-3
V: TRBV6-1
length: 14
D: NA
size: NA
DNA: TGTGCCAGCAGGGAAGGTACTAGCACAGATACGCAGTATTTT
CDR3: CASREGTSTDTQYF

J: TRBJ2-2
V: TRBV7-3
length: 16
D: TRBD2
size: few
DNA: TGTGCCAGCAGCTCCTTAGCGGGAGGACACACCGGGGAGCTGTTTTTT
CDR3: CASSSLAGGHTGELFF

J: TRBJ2-1
V: TRBV6-2/TRBV6-3
length: 15
D: NA
size: NA
DNA: TGTGCCAGCAGTTTGATCTTCAGCTCCTACAATGAGCAGTTCTTC
CDR3: CASSLIFSSYNEQFF

J: TRBJ2-7
V: TRBV6-5
length: 12
D: TRBD1
size: NA
DNA: TGTGCCAGCGGGGACAGGGTAGGGGAGCAGTACTTC
CDR3: CASGDRVGEQYF

J: TRBJ2-7
V: TRBV10-3
length: 14
D: NA
size: NA
DNA: TGTGCCATCAGTGCGGGAAAAGGGACCTACGAGCAGTACTTC
CDR3: CAISAGKGTYEQYF

J: TRBJ1-5
V: TRBV14
length: 17
D: NA
size: NA
DNA: TGTGCCAGCACCTTTTCCAGGGGTGGCAGCCATAATCAGCCCCAGCATTTT
CDR3: CASTFSRGGSHNQPQHF

J: TRBJ2-7
V: TRBV7-6
length: 14
D: TRBD2
size: NA
DNA: TGTGCCAGCAGCCTCGAGCGGGGGCTGAACGAGCAGTACTTC
CDR3: CASSLERGLNEQYF

J: TRBJ2-7
V: TRBV6-1
length: 11
D: NA
size: NA
DNA: TGTGCCAGCAGTGAATACTACGAGCAGTACTTC
CDR3: CASSEYYEQYF

J: TRBJ2-3
V: TRBV7-9
length: 15
D: TRBD1
size: once
DNA: TGTGCCAGCAGCGGGACAGGGGCTAGTCCGGGTACGCAGTATTTT
CDR3: CASSGTGASPGTQYF

J: TRBJ1-3
V: TRBV5-4
length: 15
D: NA
size: once
DNA: TGTGCCAGCAGCTTCCAGGGGCCCTCTGGAAACACCATATATTTT
CDR3: CASSFQGPSGNTIYF

J: TRBJ1-2
V: TRBV4-1
length: 16
D: NA
size: NA
DNA: TGCGCCAGCAGCCAAGAATACCGCGGAGCTAACTATGGCTACACCTTC
CDR3: CASSQEYRGANYGYTF

J: TRBJ2-7
V: TRBV9
length: 15
D: NA
size: NA
DNA: TGTGCCAGCAGCGTAGGGCCAGGTCAAGGAAGCGAGCAGTACTTC
CDR3: CASSVGPGQGSEQYF

J: TRBJ2-5
V: TRBV7-9
length: 14
D: TRBD1
size: NA
DNA: TGTGCCAGCAGCTCCAACAGGGGGCGCGAGACCCAGTACTTC
CDR3: CASSSNRGRETQYF

J: TRBJ2-1
V: TRBV5-5
length: 11
D: NA
size: NA
DNA: TGTGCCAGCAGCTACTTGGATGAGCAGTTCTTC
CDR3: CASSYLDEQFF

J: TRBJ1-2
V: TRBV6-5
length: 15
D: TRBD1
size: NA
DNA: TGTGCCAGCAAAACTGGGACAGGGCTTTTCTATGGCTACACCTTC
CDR3: CASKTGTGLFYGYTF

J: TRBJ2-3
V: TRBV4-1
length: 16
D: TRBD2
size: NA
DNA: TGCGCCAGCGGTGAGACTAGCGGGATGGGCACAGATACGCAGTATTTT
CDR3: CASGETSGMGTDTQYF

J: TRBJ2-5
V: TRBV28
length: 14
D: NA
size: NA
DNA: TGTGCCAGCAGCCCTGGGGGGGGCGGTGAGACCCAGTACTTC
CDR3: CASSPGGGGETQYF

J: TRBJ2-7
V: TRBV5-1
length: 14
D: NA
size: NA
DNA: TGCGCCAGCAGCCCCCCGTCGGGAGTATACGAGCAGTACTTC
CDR3: CASSPPSGVYEQYF

J: TRBJ2-5
V: TRBV29-1
length: 13
D: NA
size: NA
DNA: TGCAGCGTGCCCCGGGGGAGAGCGGAGACCCAGTACTTC
CDR3: CSVPRGRAETQYF

J: TRBJ2-2
V: TRBV4-3
length: 16
D: TRBD1
size: NA
DNA: TGCGCCAGCAGCCAAGTTAGGGGACAGGGGGCCGGGGAGCTGTTTTTT
CDR3: CASSQVRGQGAGELFF